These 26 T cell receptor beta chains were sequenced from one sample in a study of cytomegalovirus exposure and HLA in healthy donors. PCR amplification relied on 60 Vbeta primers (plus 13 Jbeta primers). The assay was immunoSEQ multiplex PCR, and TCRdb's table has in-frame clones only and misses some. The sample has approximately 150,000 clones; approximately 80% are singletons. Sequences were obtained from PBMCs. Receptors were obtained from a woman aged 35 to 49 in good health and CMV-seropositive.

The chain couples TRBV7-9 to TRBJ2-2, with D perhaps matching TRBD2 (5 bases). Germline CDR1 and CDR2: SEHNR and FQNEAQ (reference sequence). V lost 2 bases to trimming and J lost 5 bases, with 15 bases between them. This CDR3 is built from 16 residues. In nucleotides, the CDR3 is TGTGCCAGCAGCTTACGGGATGAGTCTGCGACCGGGGAGCTGTTTTTT. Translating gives CASSLRDESATGELFF.

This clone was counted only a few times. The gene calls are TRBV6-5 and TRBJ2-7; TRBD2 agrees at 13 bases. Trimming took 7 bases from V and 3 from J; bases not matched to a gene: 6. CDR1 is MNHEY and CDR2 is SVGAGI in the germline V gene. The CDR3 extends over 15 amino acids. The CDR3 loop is CASTRRTSGGYEQYF. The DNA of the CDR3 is TGTGCCAGCACCCGTAGGACTAGCGGGGGCTACGAGCAGTACTTC.

CDR3 residues: CASSKQRELIDLFF. The CDR3 DNA is TGTGCCAGCAGCAAGCAGCGGGAATTAATTGACCTGTTTTTT. The chain is built from TRBV21-1 and TRBJ1-4. TRBV21-1 is shown as a pseudogene. The CDR3 contains 14 residues.

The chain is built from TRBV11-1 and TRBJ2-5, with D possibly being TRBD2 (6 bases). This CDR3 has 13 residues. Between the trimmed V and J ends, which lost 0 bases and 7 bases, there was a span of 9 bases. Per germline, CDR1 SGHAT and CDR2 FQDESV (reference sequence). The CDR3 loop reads CASSLALAGTQYF. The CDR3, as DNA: TGTGCCAGCAGCTTAGCACTAGCAGGGACCCAGTACTTC.

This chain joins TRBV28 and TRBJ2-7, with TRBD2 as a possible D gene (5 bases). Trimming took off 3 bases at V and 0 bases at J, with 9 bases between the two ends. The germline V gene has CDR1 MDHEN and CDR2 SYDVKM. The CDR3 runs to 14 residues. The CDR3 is CASSFAGSSYEQYF. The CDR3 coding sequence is TGTGCCAGCAGTTTTGCGGGTAGCTCCTACGAGCAGTACTTC.

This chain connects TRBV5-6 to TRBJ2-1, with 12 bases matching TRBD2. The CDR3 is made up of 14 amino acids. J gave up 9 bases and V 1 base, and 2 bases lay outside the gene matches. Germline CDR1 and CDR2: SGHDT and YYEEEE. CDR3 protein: CASSLTSGRPEQFF. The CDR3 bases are TGTGCCAGCAGCTTGACTAGCGGGAGGCCTGAGCAGTTCTTC.

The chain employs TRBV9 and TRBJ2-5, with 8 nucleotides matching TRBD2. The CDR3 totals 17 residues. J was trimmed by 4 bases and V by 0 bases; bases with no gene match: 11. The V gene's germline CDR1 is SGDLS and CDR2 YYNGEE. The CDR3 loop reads CASSVAGGRFPGETQYF. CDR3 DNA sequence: TGTGCCAGCAGCGTAGCGGGGGGGCGATTCCCGGGAGAGACCCAGTACTTC.

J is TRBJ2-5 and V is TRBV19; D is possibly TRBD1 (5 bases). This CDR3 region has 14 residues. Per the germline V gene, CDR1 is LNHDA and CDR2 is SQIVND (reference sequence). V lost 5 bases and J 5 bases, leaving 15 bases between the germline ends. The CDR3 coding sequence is TGTGCCAGTAGTGCACTCAGGGTCGGCGAGACCCAGTACTTC. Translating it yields CASSALRVGETQYF.

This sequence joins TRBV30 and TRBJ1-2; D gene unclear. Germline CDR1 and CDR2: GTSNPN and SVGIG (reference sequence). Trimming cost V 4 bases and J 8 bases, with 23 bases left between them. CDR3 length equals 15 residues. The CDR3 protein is CAWTPHLAPSGGYTF. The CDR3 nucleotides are TGTGCCTGGACCCCCCACTTAGCACCCTCGGGGGGCTACACCTTC.

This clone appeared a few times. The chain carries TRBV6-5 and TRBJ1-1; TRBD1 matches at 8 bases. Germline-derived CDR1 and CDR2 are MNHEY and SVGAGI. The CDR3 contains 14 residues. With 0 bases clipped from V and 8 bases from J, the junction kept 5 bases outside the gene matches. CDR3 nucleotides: TGTGCCAGCAGTTACTCGATCAGGGGGCAGGAAGCTTTCTTT. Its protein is CASSYSIRGQEAFF.

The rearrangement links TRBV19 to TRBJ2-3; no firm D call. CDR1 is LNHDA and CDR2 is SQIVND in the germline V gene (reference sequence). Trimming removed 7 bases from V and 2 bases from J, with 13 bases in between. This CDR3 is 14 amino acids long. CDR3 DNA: TGTGCCAGTAAACCCCAGGATCTCACAGATACGCAGTATTTT. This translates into CASKPQDLTDTQYF.

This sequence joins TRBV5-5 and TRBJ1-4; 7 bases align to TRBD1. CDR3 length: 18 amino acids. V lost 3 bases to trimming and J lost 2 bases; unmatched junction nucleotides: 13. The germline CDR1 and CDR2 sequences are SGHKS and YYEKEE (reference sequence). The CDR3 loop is CASSSLYRDRVTNEKLFF. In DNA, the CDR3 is TGTGCCAGCAGCTCCCTGTACCGAGACAGGGTGACTAATGAAAAACTGTTTTTT. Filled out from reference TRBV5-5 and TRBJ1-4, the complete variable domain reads DAGVTQSPTHLIKTRGQQVTLRCSPISGHKSVSWYQQVLGQGPQFIFQYYEKEERGRGNFPDRFSARQFPNYSSELNVNALLLGDSALYLCASSSLYRDRVTNEKLFFGSGTQLSVL.

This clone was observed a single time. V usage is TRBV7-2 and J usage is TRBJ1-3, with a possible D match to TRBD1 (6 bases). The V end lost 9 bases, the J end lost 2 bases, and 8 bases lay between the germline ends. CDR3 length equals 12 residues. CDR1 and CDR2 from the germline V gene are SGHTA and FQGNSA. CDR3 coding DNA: TGTGCCAGTGGGGGCCCTGGAAACACCATATATTTT. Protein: CASGGPGNTIYF.

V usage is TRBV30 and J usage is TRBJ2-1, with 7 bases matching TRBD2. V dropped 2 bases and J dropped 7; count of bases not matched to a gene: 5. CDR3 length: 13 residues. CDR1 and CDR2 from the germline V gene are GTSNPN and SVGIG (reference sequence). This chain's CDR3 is CAWSWVSGNEQFF. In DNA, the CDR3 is TGTGCCTGGAGTTGGGTTAGCGGGAATGAGCAGTTCTTC. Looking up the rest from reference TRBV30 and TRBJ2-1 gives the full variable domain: SQTIHQWPATLVQPVGSPLSLECTVEGTSNPNLYWYRQAAGRGLQLLFYSVGIGQISSEVPQNLSASRPQDRQFILSSKKLLLSDSGFYLCAWSWVSGNEQFFGPGTRLTVL.

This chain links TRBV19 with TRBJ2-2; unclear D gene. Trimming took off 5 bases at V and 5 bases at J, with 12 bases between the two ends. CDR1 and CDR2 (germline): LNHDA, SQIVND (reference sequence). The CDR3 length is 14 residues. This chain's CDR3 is CASSPLGPTGELFF. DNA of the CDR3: TGTGCCAGTAGTCCCCTAGGTCCTACCGGGGAGCTGTTTTTT. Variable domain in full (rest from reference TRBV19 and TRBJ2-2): DGGITQSPKYLFRKEGQNVTLSCEQNLNHDAMYWYRQDPGQGLRLIYYSQIVNDFQKGDIAEGYSVSREKKESFPLTVTSAQKNPTAFYLCASSPLGPTGELFFGEGSRLTVL.

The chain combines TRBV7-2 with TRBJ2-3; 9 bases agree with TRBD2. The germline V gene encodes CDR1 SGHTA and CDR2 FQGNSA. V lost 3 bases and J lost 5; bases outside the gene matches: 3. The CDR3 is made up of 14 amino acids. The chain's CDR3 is CASSFKAGGDTQYF. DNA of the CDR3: TGTGCCAGCAGCTTTAAAGCGGGAGGAGATACGCAGTATTTT.

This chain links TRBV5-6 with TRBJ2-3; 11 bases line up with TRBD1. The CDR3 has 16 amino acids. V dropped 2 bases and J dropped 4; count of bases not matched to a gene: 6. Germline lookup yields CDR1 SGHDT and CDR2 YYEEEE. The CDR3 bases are TGTGCCAGCAGCTTTATCCCGGGACAGGGGGCAGATACGCAGTATTTT. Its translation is CASSFIPGQGADTQYF.

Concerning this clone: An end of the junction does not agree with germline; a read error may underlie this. The CDR3 loop is CASTPGSNQPQHF. For the CDR3, the DNA is TGCGCCAGCACCCCAGGGTCGAATCAGCCCCAGCATTTT. The chain joins TRBV10-3 to TRBJ1-5, with a tentative D call TRBD1 (5 bases). Germline values: CDR1 ENHRY, CDR2 SYGVKD. This CDR3 comprises 13 residues.

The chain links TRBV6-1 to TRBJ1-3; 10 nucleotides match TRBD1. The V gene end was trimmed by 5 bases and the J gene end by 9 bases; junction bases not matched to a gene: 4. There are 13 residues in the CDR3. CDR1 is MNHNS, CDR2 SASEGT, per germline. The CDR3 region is CASSPGTGVTIYF. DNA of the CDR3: TGTGCCAGCAGTCCCGGGACAGGGGTCACCATATATTTT.

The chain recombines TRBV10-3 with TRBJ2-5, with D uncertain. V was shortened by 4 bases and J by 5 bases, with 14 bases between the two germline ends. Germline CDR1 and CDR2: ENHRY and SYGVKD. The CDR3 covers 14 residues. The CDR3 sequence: CAISVSGERETQYF. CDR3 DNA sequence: TGTGCCATCAGTGTCTCGGGTGAGAGGGAGACCCAGTACTTC.

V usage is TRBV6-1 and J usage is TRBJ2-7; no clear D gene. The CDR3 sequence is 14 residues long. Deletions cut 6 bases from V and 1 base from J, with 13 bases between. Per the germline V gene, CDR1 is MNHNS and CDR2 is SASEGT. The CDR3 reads CASRVGRTSYEQYF. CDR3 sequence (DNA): TGTGCCAGCAGGGTGGGCCGCACGTCCTACGAGCAGTACTTC.

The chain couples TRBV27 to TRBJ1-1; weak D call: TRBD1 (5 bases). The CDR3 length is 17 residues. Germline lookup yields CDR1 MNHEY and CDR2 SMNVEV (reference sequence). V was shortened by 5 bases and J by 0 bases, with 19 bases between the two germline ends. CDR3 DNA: TGTGCCAGCAGTCCACTCAAAAAGACAGACGTGAACACTGAAGCTTTCTTT. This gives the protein CASSPLKKTDVNTEAFF.

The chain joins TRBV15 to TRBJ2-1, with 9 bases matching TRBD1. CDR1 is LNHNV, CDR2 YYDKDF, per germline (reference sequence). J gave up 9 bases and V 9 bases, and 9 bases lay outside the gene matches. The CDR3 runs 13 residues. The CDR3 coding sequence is TGTGCCACGGCGGGACAGGGTTATCGTGAGCAGTTCTTC. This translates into CATAGQGYREQFF.

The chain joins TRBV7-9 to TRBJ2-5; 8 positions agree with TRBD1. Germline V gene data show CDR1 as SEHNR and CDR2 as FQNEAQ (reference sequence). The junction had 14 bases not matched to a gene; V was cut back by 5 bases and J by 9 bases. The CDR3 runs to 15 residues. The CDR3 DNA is TGTGCCAGCAGCCGCCGGACAGGGCCTGGGGAGCCCCAGTACTTC. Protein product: CASSRRTGPGEPQYF.

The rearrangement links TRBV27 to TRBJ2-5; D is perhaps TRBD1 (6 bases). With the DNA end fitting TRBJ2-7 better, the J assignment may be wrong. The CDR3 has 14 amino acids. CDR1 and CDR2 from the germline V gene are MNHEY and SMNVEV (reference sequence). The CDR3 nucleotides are TGTGCCAGCAGTTTAGGCAGGGGCTCCTACGAGCAGTACTTC. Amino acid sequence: CASSLGRGSYEQYF.

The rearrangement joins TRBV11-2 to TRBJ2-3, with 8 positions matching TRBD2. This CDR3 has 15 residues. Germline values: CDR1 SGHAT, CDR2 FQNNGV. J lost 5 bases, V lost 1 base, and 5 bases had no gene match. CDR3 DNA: TGTGCCAGCAGCTTAGGTAGCGGGGCTGGAGATACGCAGTATTTT. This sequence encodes CASSLGSGAGDTQYF.